This entry features one TCR beta chain sequence. This clonotype was observed many times. Its antigen remains unidentified. No much larger clone exists at a distance of one base, and base qualities are not known. TCR beta CDR3 regions were amplified from RNA transcripts for repertoire sequencing. HTBI primers and the Qiagen OneStep RT-PCR kit were used in a first-round RT-PCR, which was followed by a second-round multiplex PCR, size selection and purification. Sequencing of the libraries was carried out on an Illumina HiSeq2000 in paired-end mode with 100 bp reads. In the source study's methods: Reads were processed with SOAPnuke, discarding reads with adapters, uncalled bases, mean Phred below 15, or no exact constant-primer or identifier match. COPE v1.2.5 was used to merge the high-quality paired reads. Clonotypes were defined as unique nucleotide sequences and were aligned to IMGT TRB V, D and J references using MiTCR v1.1. The analysis was limited to V-J combinations with a frequency above 0.0001, which together covered roughly 99% of the repertoires. For each V-J combination, a TCR clonal expansion and chaos score was defined as the ratio of F50 clonal expansion to chaos observed in the TCRdist matrix. Welch's t-statistics and random forest were used to reduce the features to some 13 V-J combinations, which were then used as input to a naive Bayes classifier. The Morisita-Horn index was used to measure how similar the thyroid and blood repertoires were. The public sequencing data were trimmed at Q25 with fastp and processed into clonotypes with MiXCR by TCRdb, which kept only in-frame beta chains. Records with the same CDR3 protein are collapsed into one entry carrying the most frequent genes and DNA. V and J calls and clone size were set by TCRdb, not the authors. This sample lists more than 550,000 distinct CDR3 sequences; about 40% were detected once. Of the sample, 3% to 3.5% falls within the top ten clones.

CDR1 SGHTA and CDR2 FQGNSA are derived from the germline V gene. The CDR3 sequence holds 11 residues, the cysteine and phenylalanine included. The kept DNA is CDR3 alone, 33 bases in frame from the first base. V is pared back by 2 bases and J by 8 bases, with 6 bases lying between the germline termini. Patients with ophthalmopathy had moderately to severely active disease, with a Clinical Activity Score of 3 or more, a NOSPECS grade of 4 or more, and a disease duration of less than 3 months. Anyone with other autoimmune diseases, uncontrolled infections, pregnancy or lactation was excluded from the study. Clinical symptoms, serum thyroxine, TRAb, thyroid ultrasound and orbital computed tomography were used for diagnosis. Using Ficoll-Paque density gradient centrifugation, PBMCs were isolated from approximately 11 ml of fresh peripheral blood. Total RNA was extracted with Trizol reagent and quality-checked on an Agilent 2100 Bioanalyzer.

These data are taken from a study of Graves' ophthalmopathy and Graves' hyperthyroidism (dated by TCRdb to the late 2010s). Turning to the overall study: Peripheral blood was collected before any treatment was given, at the time of initial diagnosis. Following sample collection, hyperthyroidism patients were given methimazole at a starting dose of 30 mg daily, and ophthalmopathy patients were given high-dose intravenous methylprednisolone. A discovery set of 100 patients (around 44 ophthalmopathy, 57 stable hyperthyroidism) was enrolled to explore V-J signatures distinguishing ophthalmopathy from hyperthyroidism. In roughly six hyperthyroidism patients, the T-cell repertoires found in thyroid tissue were compared with those found in blood. An independent validation cohort was composed of roughly 19 hyperthyroidism patients and about 17 patients who later progressed from hyperthyroidism to ophthalmopathy. The study used signatures of the TCR beta repertoire to tell Graves' ophthalmopathy apart from Graves' hyperthyroidism and to predict which patients would progress to ophthalmopathy. In total, around 140 blood samples were TCR-sequenced: fewer than 50 ophthalmopathy, approximately 80 hyperthyroidism and about 17 hyperthyroidism-to-ophthalmopathy patients.

The investigation overall reported the following: Most of the expanded thyroid clonotypes with a frequency above 0.001 were also detected in blood, and it was suggested that the thyroid immune response may be reflected by blood repertoires. Sample size was not predetermined statistically, and investigators were not blinded to group allocation. Ophthalmopathy was separated from stable hyperthyroidism by the 13-signature model with 87.88% sensitivity and around 81% specificity in cross-validation and with 80%/75% in the test set. In validation, the model predicted ophthalmopathy progression with more than 70% sensitivity and less than 80% specificity; some twelve predicted patients were CT-confirmed with GO in a median of about 6.2 months.

The sequence is built from TRBV7-2 and TRBJ1-1; TRBD1 is a weak D gene call, 5 bases matching. The sequence derives from an adult man with Graves' ophthalmopathy. What was sequenced was peripheral blood. The bases read TGTGCCAGCAGCTTATGGACAGAAGCTTTCTTT. This sequence encodes CASSLWTEAFF.